This T cell receptor (beta chain) came from a study of blood T cell repertoires in COVID-19. For the study at large: There were acute and convalescent COVID-19 samples, and they came from the United States, Italy and Spain. From T cells, B-cell-depleted T cells, or PBMCs came the material, which was cDNA or gDNA.

In the authors' workflow: Reference gene primer amplification gave estimated nucleated cell counts. Data came from immunoSEQ multiplex PCR; TCRdb stores just in-frame clones and leaves some out. The V and J calls and clone size come from that table; D and trimming were worked out from the DNA. The repertoire consists of over 100,000 clones, with around 86% occurring once and the leading ten covering 3.5% to 5.5%. This TCR came from a man in his forties with acute or convalescent COVID-19. Sequences were obtained from peripheral blood.

The CDR3 protein is CASSVVEVRDRRTEAFF. In nucleotides, the CDR3 is TGTGCCAGCAGCGTAGTTGAGGTGCGAGACAGGAGGACTGAAGCTTTCTTT. This chain joins TRBV9 and TRBJ1-1; D is possibly TRBD1 (6 bases). The germline gives CDR1 SGDLS, CDR2 YYNGEE. V was cut by 0 bases and J by 5 bases, with 20 bases left in between. The CDR3 consists of 17 residues.